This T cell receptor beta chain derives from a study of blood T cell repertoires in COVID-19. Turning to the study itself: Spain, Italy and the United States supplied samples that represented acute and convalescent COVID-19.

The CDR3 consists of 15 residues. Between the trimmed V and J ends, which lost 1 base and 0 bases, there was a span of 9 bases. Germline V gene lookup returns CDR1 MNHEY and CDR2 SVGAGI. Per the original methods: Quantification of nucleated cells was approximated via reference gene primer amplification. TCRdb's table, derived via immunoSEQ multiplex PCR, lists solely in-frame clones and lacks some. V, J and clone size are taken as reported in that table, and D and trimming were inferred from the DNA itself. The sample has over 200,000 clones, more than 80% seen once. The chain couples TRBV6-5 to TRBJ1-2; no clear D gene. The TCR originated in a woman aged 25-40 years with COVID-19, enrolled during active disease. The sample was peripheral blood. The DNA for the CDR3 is TGTGCCAGCAGTTACTTCCGGACTGCTAACTATGGCTACACCTTC. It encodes CASSYFRTANYGYTF.